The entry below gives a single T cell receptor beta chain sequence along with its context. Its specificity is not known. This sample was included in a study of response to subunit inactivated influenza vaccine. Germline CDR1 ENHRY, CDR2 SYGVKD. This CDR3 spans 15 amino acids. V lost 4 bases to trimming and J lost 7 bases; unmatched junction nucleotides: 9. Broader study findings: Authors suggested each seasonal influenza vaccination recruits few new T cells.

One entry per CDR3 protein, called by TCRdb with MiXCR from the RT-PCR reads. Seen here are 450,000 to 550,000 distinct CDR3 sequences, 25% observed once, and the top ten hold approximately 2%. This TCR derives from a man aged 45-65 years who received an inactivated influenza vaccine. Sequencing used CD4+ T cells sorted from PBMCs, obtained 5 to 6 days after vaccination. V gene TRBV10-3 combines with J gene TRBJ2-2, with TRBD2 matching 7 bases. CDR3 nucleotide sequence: TGTGCCATCAGTGTCCAGCGGGATATTAACGGGGAGCTGTTTTTT. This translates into CAISVQRDINGELFF.